The rows below give T cell receptor beta chains drawn from one sample of a study of cytomegalovirus exposure and HLA in healthy donors. The assay was immunoSEQ multiplex PCR, and TCRdb's table has in-frame clones only and misses some. The sample holds around 140,000 clones, around 59% seen once. The material sequenced was PBMCs. The receptors originated from a male donor in good health and CMV-seronegative. The CDR3 runs from the conserved cysteine through the conserved F or W. Some rows mark clone size as missing; the rest say once, few, many or name a class of expanded clone.

clone_size,v_call,j_call,cdr3_aa
NA,TRBV5-1,TRBJ1-4,CASSTGQWSKGEKLFF
NA,TRBV6-6,TRBJ2-7,CASSRQGSGGVYEQYF
NA,TRBV6-5,TRBJ1-2,CATGQGEGYTF
NA,TRBV7-9,TRBJ2-3,CSSSLSGDRTDTQYF
NA,TRBV25-1,TRBJ2-7,CASAEAGPTYEQYF
NA,TRBV18,TRBJ2-7,CASSPTSGTGGYEQYF
NA,TRBV15,TRBJ2-7,CATSRDTTGGSYEQYF
NA,TRBV7-3,TRBJ2-5,CASSLGLAGVETQYF
NA,TRBV5-1,TRBJ1-4,CASSSLGPTDEKLFF
NA,TRBV7-3,TRBJ2-2,CASSLEGAFTGELFF
once,TRBV10-1,TRBJ1-5,CASSGQANQPQHF
NA,TRBV5-4,TRBJ2-7,CASSRTGSNEQYF
NA,TRBV28,TRBJ1-1,CATSVSAGRTEAFF
NA,TRBV4-1,TRBJ1-2,CASSQDRGGTYGYTF
NA,TRBV4-2,TRBJ1-1,CASSRRGQREAFF
few,TRBV6-1,TRBJ1-4,CASRQDDEKLFF
NA,TRBV7-9,TRBJ1-2,CASSLGTDGYTF
NA,TRBV9,TRBJ2-1,CASSVAGGTEQFF
NA,TRBV5-1,TRBJ2-3,CASSQSGGADTQYF
NA,TRBV6-5,NA,CATTRVNEQYF
once,TRBV30,TRBJ1-6,CAWSARGRGNSPLHF
NA,TRBV18,TRBJ1-1,CASSQGGNTEAFF
NA,TRBV9,TRBJ2-7,CASSVDNSYEQYF
NA,TRBV2,TRBJ1-1,CASSEIGGTFIAFF
NA,TRBV5-4,TRBJ1-1,CASSTSENTEAFF
NA,TRBV11-3,TRBJ1-1,CASSSGDRGTEAFF
NA,TRBV7-6,TRBJ2-1,CASSLAGLNEQFF
NA,TRBV18,NA,CASSPGLADYYEQYF
NA,TRBV28,TRBJ2-2,CASSLLAANTGELFF
NA,TRBV5-1,TRBJ2-1,CASSSGTVLGDEQFF
NA,TRBV7-2,TRBJ2-3,CASSLDSPSTDTQYF
NA,TRBV5-5,TRBJ2-7,CASSLEASIYEQYF
NA,TRBV2,TRBJ1-5,CASTSSVASYSNQPQHF
NA,TRBV19,TRBJ1-3,CASSISYRTYSGNTIYF
few,TRBV2,TRBJ1-2,CATKLGADGYTF
few,TRBV5-8,TRBJ1-4,CASSWGTVATNEKLFF
NA,TRBV9,TRBJ2-1,CASSDGQGSYNEQFF
NA,TRBV11-2,TRBJ1-2,CASSLNRDSIYGYPF
once,TRBV5-5,TRBJ2-7,CASSYRDRGYEQYF
NA,TRBV18,TRBJ1-3,CASSPGQGSGNTIYF
NA,TRBV27,TRBJ2-7,CASSLGSGGYEQYF
NA,TRBV4-3,TRBJ2-3,CASSPGTKGDTQYF
few,TRBV30,TRBJ1-3,CAWTRDRARGNTIYF
NA,TRBV4-3,TRBJ2-2,CASSPGQGGAGELFF
NA,TRBV11-2,TRBJ2-7,CASRLEAGVLSYEQYF
few,TRBV2,TRBJ1-4,CASSVRTLYNEKLFF
few,TRBV6-1,TRBJ1-2,CASSETTGVYGYTF